Sequencing of this T cell receptor beta chain was carried out in a study of T cells in Graves' hyperthyroidism and ophthalmopathy. Amplification yielded TCR beta CDR3 regions, with RNA transcripts as the source. Researchers ran a first-round RT-PCR on the TCR CDR3 using the HTBI primer set. TCRdb re-called the multiplex PCR reads with MiXCR, one entry per CDR3 protein. The table shows about 410,000 distinct CDR3 sequences, with roughly 14% occurring only once. Worth noting for this clonotype: The target antigen is unknown. A much more abundant neighbour one base away suggests this may be a read error.

The CDR3 is 16 residues long. Germline CDR1 MNHEY, CDR2 SMNVEV (reference sequence). The study, taken as a whole, reports: In the blood, most expanded thyroid clonotypes above 0.001 appeared as well.

This sequence originates from a man between 18 and 29 years old with Graves' ophthalmopathy. The source material was blood. This chain uses TRBV27 with TRBJ2-7, with 13 positions matching TRBD2. CDR3 DNA sequence: TGTGCCAGCAGTTTACAACTAGCGGGAGGGCCCTACGAGCGGTACTTC. Translation gives CASSLQLAGGPYERYF.